The next 30 T cell receptor beta chains were all read from a single sample in a study of shared clonotypes between healthy human individuals. Here immunoSEQ multiplex PCR was the method, and the copy in TCRdb shows in-frame clones only, minus some. The data show 2 million to 2.5 million clones, with approximately 93% seen just once and 0.39% held by the top ten. Sequenced: naive CD4+ T cells from PBMCs. Subset indicated: CD45RA+ positively selected. The receptors were gathered from a man younger than 35 in good health. Some clones in this sample may be carry-over from other donors' samples.

This chain connects TRBV18 to TRBJ2-7; the D is unclear. This CDR3 comprises 13 residues. Between the trimmed V and J ends, which lost 3 bases and 6 bases, there was a span of 12 bases. CDR1 and CDR2 (germline): KGHSH, LQKENI. CDR3 nucleotides: TGTGCCAGCTCACCCCTACCCGCTGGCGAGCAGTACTTC. It is translated as CASSPLPAGEQYF.

The chain is built from TRBV27 and TRBJ2-1; 10 nucleotides agree with TRBD2. Germline CDR1 and CDR2: MNHEY and SMNVEV (reference sequence). V dropped 6 bases and J dropped 7; count of bases not matched to a gene: 15. The CDR3 totals 17 residues. The CDR3: CASSPLGSSGRSNEQFF. In DNA, the CDR3 is TGTGCCAGCAGCCCACTAGGGTCTAGCGGGAGATCGAATGAGCAGTTCTTC.

V is TRBV5-1 and J is TRBJ2-1; 10 bases align to TRBD1. Germline V gene lookup returns CDR1 SGHRS and CDR2 YFSETQ. With 4 bases clipped from V and 7 bases from J, the junction kept 8 bases outside the gene matches. The CDR3 loop spans 15 amino acids. This CDR3 reads CASSPRQGARNEQFF. For the CDR3, the DNA is TGCGCCAGCAGCCCAAGACAGGGGGCGCGGAATGAGCAGTTCTTC.

This rearrangement joins TRBV6-6 to TRBJ2-1; D unclear. Germline V gene sequence: CDR1 MNHNY, CDR2 SVGAGI (reference sequence). Trimming took off 4 bases at V and 9 bases at J, with 10 bases between the two ends. This CDR3 spans 12 amino acids. The CDR3 loop is CASSFGTGEQFF. The CDR3 DNA follows: TGTGCCAGCAGTTTCGGCACTGGTGAGCAGTTCTTC.

The rearrangement uses TRBV5-1 and TRBJ2-1, with a weak D call TRBD2 (5 bases). The CDR3 is 12 residues long. CDR1 SGHRS and CDR2 YFSETQ come from the germline V gene. Trimming stripped 5 bases from V and 9 bases from J, with 12 bases between. CDR3 nucleotides: TGCGCCAGCAGTTTAGCGTCAGGTGAGCAGTTCTTC. This codes for CASSLASGEQFF.

This chain connects TRBV5-1 to TRBJ2-2; perhaps D is TRBD1 or TRBD2 (5 bases each). V lost 2 bases and J lost 7, with 15 bases in between. The CDR3 runs 15 residues. The germline CDR1 and CDR2 sequences are SGHRS and YFSETQ. CDR3 region: CASSLGTPNVGELFF. The DNA for the CDR3 is TGCGCCAGCAGCTTAGGGACCCCAAATGTCGGGGAGCTGTTTTTT.

The V call is TRBV2, the J call TRBJ2-7, with D possibly TRBD1 on 6 matching bases. Germline CDR1 SNHLY, CDR2 FYNNEI. V shed 3 bases and J shed 3 bases, with 21 bases lying between them. The CDR3 loop spans 17 amino acids. This chain's CDR3 is CASSEVTTGYIGYEQYF. The DNA for the CDR3 is TGTGCCAGCAGTGAGGTCACAACAGGGTATATCGGCTACGAGCAGTACTTC.

This sequence joins TRBV6-1 and TRBJ2-7, with D perhaps matching TRBD1 (6 bases). The CDR3 runs 13 residues. Trimming cost V 2 bases and J 6 bases, with 11 bases left between them. Germline-derived CDR1 and CDR2 are MNHNS and SASEGT. The CDR3 protein is CASSEKQGGEQYF. CDR3 nucleotides: TGTGCCAGCAGTGAAAAACAGGGCGGCGAGCAGTACTTC.

V gene TRBV18 combines with J gene TRBJ1-1; the D is unclear. There are 17 residues in the CDR3. Looked up from germline, CDR1 is KGHSH and CDR2 is LQKENI. V was shortened by 0 bases and J by 0 bases, with 14 bases between the two germline ends. The CDR3 nucleotides are TGTGCCAGCTCACCACCGGGGTCCGGCGGAGTGAACACTGAAGCTTTCTTT. Translating gives CASSPPGSGGVNTEAFF.

V usage is TRBV6-6 and J usage is TRBJ2-7, with D perhaps TRBD2 (5 bases). The CDR3 spans 15 residues. Trimming cost V 0 bases and J 6 bases, with 15 bases left between them. Germline CDR1 reads MNHNY; CDR2 reads SVGAGI (reference sequence). CDR3 loop: CASSYSISGNGEQYF. CDR3 DNA: TGTGCCAGCAGTTACTCGATATCGGGGAACGGCGAGCAGTACTTC.

This clone came up once. This chain joins TRBV28 and TRBJ2-7; 8 bases fit TRBD1. Germline loops: CDR1 MDHEN, CDR2 SYDVKM. The CDR3 runs to 17 residues. V lost 5 bases and J lost 4; bases outside the gene matches: 16. The CDR3 sequence: CASSIDGTRDRFYEQYF. The CDR3 DNA is TGTGCCAGCAGTATAGACGGGACACGGGACAGGTTTTACGAGCAGTACTTC.

The rearrangement uses TRBV6-6 and TRBJ2-5; D call uncertain. CDR3 length: 12 amino acids. V was cut by 6 bases and J by 5 bases, with 10 bases left in between. Germline V gives CDR1 MNHNY, CDR2 SVGAGI (reference sequence). For the CDR3, the DNA is TGTGCCAGCAGGCGGTTCCGGGAGACCCAGTACTTC. Amino acids: CASRRFRETQYF.

Worth noting for this clone: At the DNA level, this CDR3 is encoded by other sequences in the same sample as well. The chain links TRBV28 to TRBJ1-2, with D maybe TRBD1 (5 bases). The CDR3 is 14 residues long. V lost 2 bases to trimming and J lost 2 bases, with 9 bases between them. Germline-derived CDR1 and CDR2 are MDHEN and SYDVKM. CDR3 in amino acids: CASSLGGSNYGYTF. DNA for the CDR3: TGTGCCAGCAGTTTAGGGGGGTCCAACTATGGCTACACCTTC.

The chain recombines TRBV2 with TRBJ2-7; 9 bases match TRBD1. Per germline, CDR1 SNHLY and CDR2 FYNNEI. Trimming at V came to 6 bases and at J to 7 bases, leaving 4 bases not matched to a gene. The CDR3 extends over 12 amino acids. The chain's CDR3 is CASRRTGEEQYF. The CDR3, as DNA: TGTGCCAGCAGGAGGACAGGGGAGGAGCAGTACTTC.

CDR3 amino acids: CASSKAGTSGRAREQYF. CDR3 DNA sequence: TGTGCCAGCAGCAAAGCGGGGACTAGCGGGAGGGCCCGGGAGCAGTACTTC. J is TRBJ2-7 and V is TRBV21-1; the D segment call TRBD2 is taken from the table without a DNA check. TRBV21-1 has pseudogene status. There are 17 residues in the CDR3.

This chain links TRBV5-4 with TRBJ2-6, with TRBD2 as a possible D gene (5 bases). V was trimmed by 4 bases and J by 4 bases, leaving 15 bases between them. The CDR3 spans 16 residues. In germline, CDR1 is SGHNT, CDR2 YYREEE (reference sequence). The CDR3 spells CASSEDTSGGANVLTF. CDR3 DNA: TGTGCCAGCAGCGAAGACACAAGCGGAGGGGCCAACGTCCTGACTTTC.

This chain joins TRBV10-3 and TRBJ2-4; possible D gene TRBD2, 6 bases. Germline loops: CDR1 ENHRY, CDR2 SYGVKD. Trimming shortened V by 4 bases and J by 5 bases, and 9 bases separated the two germline ends. CDR3 size: 13 residues. CDR3 DNA sequence: TGTGCCATCAGTGGGGGGGAGGAAAACATTCAGTACTTC. This codes for CAISGGEENIQYF.

The chain joins TRBV6-1 to TRBJ2-1, with D hard to call. The CDR3 sequence is 14 residues long. V was clipped by 8 bases and J by 6 bases, with 17 bases between them. Germline assignment: CDR1 MNHNS and CDR2 SASEGT. Written as DNA, the CDR3 is TGTGCCAGCGGCGCCAGGACCCCCAGCAATGAGCAGTTCTTC. Its translation: CASGARTPSNEQFF.

The chain couples TRBV2 to TRBJ1-5; 7 bases map to TRBD1. Germline V gene data show CDR1 as SNHLY and CDR2 as FYNNEI. This CDR3 region has 14 residues. The J segment lost 6 bases and the V segment lost 1 base, leaving 3 bases of the junction unmatched. Here the CDR3 DNA reads TGTGCCAGCAGTGAAGGGACAGGAGCTCAGCCCCAGCATTTT. Translation: CASSEGTGAQPQHF.

The chain couples TRBV6-1 to TRBJ2-3; TRBD1 might be the D (6 bases). CDR1 is MNHNS and CDR2 is SASEGT in the germline V gene. V was pared by 4 bases and J by 2 bases, with 10 bases between. This CDR3 is 14 amino acids long. The CDR3 loop is CASSGGTYTDTQYF. In DNA form, the CDR3 reads TGTGCCAGCAGTGGGGGGACATACACAGATACGCAGTATTTT.

The V call is TRBV9, the J call TRBJ1-2; possible D gene TRBD1, 6 bases. The germline V and J ends were trimmed by 5 bases and 8 bases, with 13 bases remaining between them. CDR3 length: 12 amino acids. In germline, CDR1 is SGDLS, CDR2 YYNGEE. For the CDR3, the DNA is TGTGCCAGCAGTATACAGGGAGGGGGCTACACCTTC. Translating it yields CASSIQGGGYTF.

The chain carries TRBV7-3 and TRBJ2-5; tentatively, D is TRBD1 (6 bases). V was trimmed by 5 bases and J by 1 base, leaving 14 bases between them. The germline gives CDR1 SGHTA, CDR2 FQGTGA. CDR3 length: 15 residues. This chain's CDR3 is CASSPHGQTQETQYF. The CDR3, as DNA: TGTGCCAGCAGCCCCCACGGACAGACCCAAGAGACCCAGTACTTC.

The V and J genes are TRBV7-2 and TRBJ2-7; TRBD2 is a possible D gene (5 bases). The CDR3 spans 16 residues. V shed 1 base and J shed 0 bases, with 13 bases lying between them. From germline, CDR1 is SGHTA and CDR2 FQGNSA. CDR3 in amino acids: CASSLVAGPSSYEQYF. Written as DNA, the CDR3 is TGTGCCAGCAGCTTAGTGGCGGGCCCGAGCTCCTACGAGCAGTACTTC.

The rearrangement uses TRBV10-3 and TRBJ1-2, with D maybe TRBD1 (5 bases). The germline gives CDR1 ENHRY, CDR2 SYGVKD. The V and J ends lost 7 bases and 5 bases respectively, with 14 bases between them. This CDR3 comprises 13 residues. In nucleotides, the CDR3 is TGTGCCATCACTCCCCAGGGAGGTTATGGCTACACCTTC. Amino acid sequence: CAITPQGGYGYTF.

V gene TRBV6-5 combines with J gene TRBJ1-2; TRBD1 aligns across 7 bases. The CDR3 loop spans 13 amino acids. Per germline, CDR1 MNHEY and CDR2 SVGAGI. V lost 2 bases and J lost 8; bases outside the gene matches: 5. CDR3 sequence (DNA): TGTGCCAGCAGTTACAGACAGGGAGGAGGCTACACCTTC. Translation gives CASSYRQGGGYTF.

The chain combines TRBV27 with TRBJ1-6, with D maybe TRBD1 (6 bases). Germline CDR1 MNHEY, CDR2 SMNVEV (reference sequence). Trimming took off 8 bases at V and 6 bases at J, with 14 bases between the two ends. The CDR3 length is 14 residues. The CDR3 spells CASAADRFNSPLHF. CDR3 DNA sequence: TGTGCCAGCGCAGCTGACAGGTTTAATTCACCCCTCCACTTT.

This clone was detected only a few times. The rearrangement uses TRBV5-4 and TRBJ1-1; no reliable D call. This CDR3 has 14 residues. Germline assignment: CDR1 SGHNT and CDR2 YYREEE (reference sequence). V lost 4 bases and J 1 base, leaving 11 bases between the germline ends. In nucleotides, the CDR3 is TGTGCCAGCAGCCCCAGAAGTCGGAACACTGAAGCTTTCTTT. This sequence encodes CASSPRSRNTEAFF.

Remarks on this clone: The junction and the germline gene differ at one end; a read error may be behind it. The genes are TRBV5-4 and TRBJ2-7, with 8 bases fitting TRBD2. Germline CDR1 and CDR2: SGHNT and YYREEE (reference sequence). The CDR3 runs to 16 residues. CDR3 sequence (DNA): TGTGCCAGCACCCCGACCCCTGGGACTAGGGGAGGGGAGCCGTACTTC. Translation: CASTPTPGTRGGEPYF.

This sequence joins TRBV7-2 and TRBJ1-3; no clear D gene. There are 13 residues in the CDR3. In germline, CDR1 is SGHTA, CDR2 FQGNSA. V was clipped by 5 bases and J by 7 bases, with 12 bases between them. The chain's CDR3 is CASSPAAVNTIYF. In nucleotides, the CDR3 is TGTGCCAGCAGCCCCGCCGCGGTCAACACCATATATTTT.

Concerning this clone itself: The sample holds other DNA sequences that translate to the same CDR3. The chain is built from TRBV2 and TRBJ1-5, with D perhaps TRBD1 (5 bases). Per the germline V gene, CDR1 is SNHLY and CDR2 is FYNNEI. The CDR3 has 12 amino acids. V dropped 8 bases and J dropped 1 base, with 6 bases sitting between them. The CDR3 DNA is TGTGCCAGCCGGGACAGCAATCAGCCCCAGCATTTT. Protein sequence: CASRDSNQPQHF.